These T cell receptor beta chains were read from a single sample in a study of human T cells and chemical hapten exposure. TCRdb used MiXCR to reprocess the RACE reads, holding one entry per CDR3 protein. The data hold more than 65,000 distinct CDR3 sequences, with approximately 8% observed a single time. The sample was whole blood, taken in connection with sensitization to the hapten diphenylcyclopropenone (DPC). These receptors were collected from a woman in her twenties or thirties with alopecia areata. Some clones in this sample may be carry-over from other donors' samples. The CDR3 runs from the conserved cysteine through the conserved F or W. D genes are given only for firm matches. Only some rows state a clone size, as once, few, many or a class for expanded clones.

d_call,v_call,clone_size,j_call,cdr3_aa,cdr3_nt
TRBD2,TRBV20-1,many,TRBJ2-7,CSARGSGATSYEQYF,TGCAGTGCTAGAGGAAGCGGGGCAACCTCCTACGAGCAGTACTTC
TRBD2,TRBV12-3/TRBV12-4,.,TRBJ2-3,CASSFTSGTDTQYF,TGTGCCAGCAGTTTTACTAGCGGGACAGATACGCAGTATTTT
TRBD2,TRBV12-3/TRBV12-4,many,TRBJ2-7,CASSLERGSSYEQYF,TGTGCCAGCAGTTTGGAGCGGGGAAGCTCCTACGAGCAGTACTTC
.,TRBV7-9,many,TRBJ1-2,CASSSTGLFYGYTF,TGTGCCAGCAGCTCAACAGGGCTTTTCTATGGCTACACCTTC
TRBD2,TRBV12-3/TRBV12-4,few,TRBJ2-1,CASSLQASGGGNEQFF,TGTGCCAGCAGTCTCCAGGCTAGCGGGGGGGGAAATGAGCAGTTCTTC
TRBD1,TRBV3-1,many,TRBJ1-1,CASSQETGGRAFF,TGTGCCAGCAGCCAGGAGACAGGGGGACGAGCTTTCTTT
TRBD1,TRBV11-2,.,TRBJ1-2,CASSPMGQGLLGYTF,TGTGCCAGCAGCCCGATGGGACAGGGGCTCTTGGGCTACACCTTC
TRBD2,TRBV7-2,many,TRBJ2-1,CASSFPDVLAGGFYNEQFF,TGTGCCAGCAGCTTCCCCGACGTACTAGCGGGGGGATTCTACAATGAGCAGTTCTTC
.,TRBV29-1,.,TRBJ1-2,CSVEEGRTNYGYTF,TGCAGCGTTGAAGAAGGGCGGACTAACTATGGCTACACCTTC
.,TRBV2,few,TRBJ2-1,CASSDEEDSSYNEQFF,TGTGCCAGCAGTGATGAGGAGGATAGCTCCTACAATGAGCAGTTCTTC
.,TRBV9,many,TRBJ2-1,CASSVGYSSYYYNEQFF,TGTGCCAGCAGCGTAGGGTATAGCTCCTACTACTACAATGAGCAGTTCTTC
TRBD1,TRBV29-1,.,TRBJ1-5,CSVEMDRGVKPQHF,TGCAGCGTTGAGATGGACAGGGGCGTGAAGCCCCAGCATTTT
.,TRBV19,.,TRBJ2-1,CASSIPNEQFF,TGTGCCAGTAGTATCCCAAATGAGCAGTTCTTC
TRBD1,TRBV12-3/TRBV12-4,few,TRBJ2-2,CASSLTGTGGIGELFF,TGTGCCAGCAGTCTAACCGGGACAGGGGGCATCGGGGAGCTGTTTTTT
.,TRBV20-1,.,TRBJ1-4,CSASPFGQGANEKLFF,TGCAGTGCTAGCCCGTTTGGGCAGGGAGCTAATGAAAAACTGTTTTTT
.,TRBV15,.,TRBJ1-1,CATSTHALGKAFF,TGTGCCACCAGCACCCATGCACTAGGGAAAGCTTTCTTT
.,TRBV27,.,TRBJ2-3,CASSHLRVSGTDTQYF,TGTGCCAGCAGTCATCTTCGGGTGTCAGGCACAGATACGCAGTATTTT
.,TRBV9,.,TRBJ1-1,CASSSGPPIMNTEAFF,TGTGCCAGCAGCTCCGGGCCGCCCATCATGAACACTGAAGCTTTCTTT
.,TRBV2,few,TRBJ1-5,CASSDFLGQHF,TGTGCCAGCAGTGATTTTTTAGGCCAGCATTTT
.,TRBV5-5,.,TRBJ2-5,CASSSPSGGLAETQYF,TGTGCCAGCAGCTCGCCTTCGGGGGGCTTGGCAGAGACCCAGTACTTC
TRBD2,TRBV5-1,few,TRBJ2-1,CASSLFSSGGSEQFF,TGCGCCAGCAGCTTGTTTTCTAGCGGGGGTAGTGAGCAGTTCTTC
TRBD1,TRBV10-3,.,TRBJ2-7,CAIRDLLGTVYEQYF,TGTGCCATCAGGGACCTTCTGGGGACAGTCTACGAGCAGTACTTC
.,TRBV3-1,many,TRBJ1-6,CASSQGVGFYNSPLHF,TGTGCCAGCAGCCAAGGGGTCGGTTTCTATAATTCACCCCTCCACTTT
.,TRBV29-1,.,TRBJ1-1,CSVGGQGIEAFF,TGCAGCGTTGGGGGGCAGGGCATTGAAGCTTTCTTT
.,TRBV27,many,TRBJ1-1,CASSWAPNTEAFF,TGTGCCAGCAGTTGGGCGCCGAACACTGAAGCTTTCTTT
TRBD1,TRBV30,many,TRBJ2-4,CAWREGQVRAKNIQYF,TGTGCCTGGAGGGAAGGACAGGTCAGGGCCAAAAACATTCAGTACTTC
TRBD1,TRBV4-1,many,TRBJ1-2,CASSQGTGVNHYGYTF,TGCGCCAGCAGCCAAGGAACAGGGGTTAATCACTATGGCTACACCTTC
.,TRBV11-2,few,TRBJ2-1,CASSWTANEQFF,TGTGCCAGCAGCTGGACAGCTAATGAGCAGTTCTTC
.,TRBV6-6,many,TRBJ2-7,CASSTEYEQYF,TGTGCCAGCAGCACAGAATACGAGCAGTACTTC
.,TRBV20-1,few,TRBJ1-4,CSEEGSGAREKLFF,TGCAGTGAGGAAGGTTCGGGGGCGCGGGAAAAACTGTTTTTT